The 23 T cell receptor beta chains given below trace back to one sample, sequenced in a study of cytomegalovirus exposure and HLA in healthy donors. PCR employed 60 Vbeta and 13 Jbeta primers. Using immunoSEQ multiplex PCR, the repertoire was profiled, and TCRdb retains in-frame clones only, with some absent. This listing includes fewer than 100,000 clones. The source material was PBMCs. The receptors were sampled from a man aged 18 to 29 in good health and CMV-seropositive.

The rearrangement uses TRBV7-9 and TRBJ1-4, with D possibly being TRBD1 (6 bases). The CDR3 sequence is 14 residues long. V dropped 6 bases and J dropped 4 bases, with 12 bases sitting between them. Per the germline V gene, CDR1 is SEHNR and CDR2 is FQNEAQ (reference sequence). The CDR3 protein is CASSMGQDNEKLFF. The CDR3 region has the DNA TGTGCCAGCAGTATGGGACAAGATAATGAAAAACTGTTTTTT.

The chain is built from TRBV5-4 and TRBJ1-2; no definite D call. With 1 base removed from V and 8 bases from J, the gap between germline ends came to 15 bases. The CDR3 runs 14 residues. From germline, CDR1 is SGHNT and CDR2 YYREEE (reference sequence). The CDR3 loop reads CASSLNIPSGGYTF. CDR3 nucleotide sequence: TGTGCCAGCAGCTTGAATATCCCAAGCGGAGGCTACACCTTC.

This chain links TRBV9 with TRBJ2-1, with TRBD1 as a possible D gene (6 bases). The V gene's germline CDR1 is SGDLS and CDR2 YYNGEE. The CDR3 is made up of 13 amino acids. Between the trimmed V and J ends, which lost 0 bases and 10 bases, there was a span of 11 bases. The CDR3 bases are TGTGCCAGCAGCGTAGGTCTAGGGACAGAGCAGTTCTTC. This gives the protein CASSVGLGTEQFF. The whole variable domain, filled in from reference TRBV9 and TRBJ2-1, reads DSGVTQTPKHLITATGQRVTLRCSPRSGDLSVYWYQQSLDQGLQFLIQYYNGEERAKGNILERFSAQQFPDLHSELNLSSLELGDSALYFCASSVGLGTEQFFGPGTRLTVL.

The chain combines TRBV7-2 with TRBJ2-1; 8 bases are a match to TRBD2. Germline V CDR1 and CDR2: SGHTA, FQGNSA. V lost 0 bases and J lost 4; bases outside the gene matches: 2. The CDR3 has 15 amino acids. CDR3: CASSLASGVYNEQFF. CDR3 bases: TGTGCCAGCAGCTTAGCTAGCGGGGTATACAATGAGCAGTTCTTC.

This chain uses TRBV5-1 with TRBJ1-1; 7 bases are shared with TRBD1. In germline, CDR1 is SGHRS, CDR2 YFSETQ. J was trimmed by 7 bases and V by 4 bases; bases with no gene match: 7. This CDR3 is built from 13 residues. CDR3 coding DNA: TGCGCCAGCAGCCCGCTAGGGGGCCTTGAAGCTTTCTTT. Translated: CASSPLGGLEAFF.

A word on this clone: This same CDR3 is encoded by further DNA sequences in the sample. The chain couples TRBV5-1 to TRBJ1-2; D possibly corresponds to TRBD1 (5 bases). This CDR3 spans 14 amino acids. V lost 0 bases to trimming and J lost 3 bases, with 9 bases between them. Per germline, CDR1 SGHRS and CDR2 YFSETQ. The DNA for the CDR3 is TGCGCCAGCAGCTTGGGCGGGGGGGACTATGGCTACACCTTC. Translating gives CASSLGGGDYGYTF.

The chain employs TRBV27 and TRBJ2-1; D may be TRBD2 (5 bases). The CDR3 totals 14 residues. V shed 3 bases and J shed 5 bases, with 11 bases lying between them. Germline V gives CDR1 MNHEY, CDR2 SMNVEV (reference sequence). The CDR3 bases are TGTGCCAGCAGTTTCGGGCTAGCCCACAATGAGCAGTTCTTC. Its protein is CASSFGLAHNEQFF.

The CDR3 here is CASSGGSWGRGTEAFF. CDR3 coding DNA: TGTGCCAGCAGCGGGGGATCCTGGGGCAGGGGCACTGAAGCTTTCTTT. The chain recombines TRBV5-4 with TRBJ1-1; tentative D call: TRBD1 (6 bases). V lost 4 bases, J lost 4 bases, and 20 bases lay in between. Germline lookup yields CDR1 SGHNT and CDR2 YYREEE (reference sequence). CDR3 size: 16 residues.

J is TRBJ1-2 and V is TRBV5-6, with TRBD1 identical over 9 bases. The CDR3 consists of 16 residues. V was clipped by 1 base and J by 5 bases; unmatched bases: 9. Germline CDR1 is SGHDT and CDR2 is YYEEEE. The CDR3 DNA sequence: TGTGCCAGCAGCTTGATGGACAGGGGAGCGGGATATGGCTACACCTTC. The encoded protein is CASSLMDRGAGYGYTF.

This sequence joins TRBV28 and TRBJ2-3, with D hard to call. V lost 2 bases and J lost 4, with 10 bases in between. Germline CDR1 and CDR2: MDHEN and SYDVKM. The CDR3 is 14 amino acids. The CDR3 reads CASSLRLVPDTQYF. The CDR3 nucleotides are TGTGCCAGCAGTTTACGGCTAGTCCCAGATACGCAGTATTTT.

This sequence joins TRBV19 and TRBJ1-3; D remains ambiguous. CDR1 is LNHDA, CDR2 SQIVND, per germline (reference sequence). The CDR3 contains 14 residues. With 6 bases removed from V and 1 base from J, the gap between germline ends came to 10 bases. Here the CDR3 reads CASRASGSGNTIYF. CDR3 nucleotide sequence: TGTGCCAGTAGAGCCTCCGGGTCTGGAAACACCATATATTTT.

The CDR3 DNA is TGTGCCAGCAGTGAGAAAGGCGGAGACTCTGGAAACACCATATATTTT. It codes for CASSEKGGDSGNTIYF. The chain is built from TRBV6-1 and TRBJ1-3; D is ambiguous. From germline, CDR1 is MNHNS and CDR2 SASEGT. Trimming removed 3 bases from V and 0 bases from J, with 12 bases in between. CDR3 size: 16 residues.

The chain has TRBV5-4 and TRBJ1-2, with TRBD1 matching 9 bases. Germline V CDR1 and CDR2: SGHNT, YYREEE (reference sequence). The CDR3 consists of 14 residues. Trimming took 4 bases from V and 8 from J; bases not matched to a gene: 9. The CDR3 here is CASSRDRDAGGYTF. The DNA for the CDR3 is TGTGCCAGCAGCAGGGACAGGGATGCTGGGGGCTACACCTTC.

This rearrangement joins TRBV5-1 to TRBJ2-2; 14 bases fit TRBD2. This CDR3 is built from 15 residues. The junction had 0 bases not matched to a gene; V was cut back by 3 bases and J by 5 bases. Per germline, CDR1 SGHRS and CDR2 YFSETQ. The CDR3 loop is CASSWTSGGTGELFF. The DNA for the CDR3 is TGCGCCAGCAGCTGGACTAGCGGGGGGACCGGGGAGCTGTTTTTT.

V is TRBV9 and J is TRBJ2-3, with 9 bases aligning to TRBD2. Germline CDR1 SGDLS, CDR2 YYNGEE. The length of the CDR3 is 17 residues. Trimming took 0 bases from V and 0 from J; bases not matched to a gene: 5. CDR3 region: CASSVEVAGGSTDTQYF. The CDR3 DNA follows: TGTGCCAGCAGCGTAGAGGTCGCGGGGGGGAGCACAGATACGCAGTATTTT. The variable domain in full, completed from reference TRBV9 and TRBJ2-3, reads DSGVTQTPKHLITATGQRVTLRCSPRSGDLSVYWYQQSLDQGLQFLIQYYNGEERAKGNILERFSAQQFPDLHSELNLSSLELGDSALYFCASSVEVAGGSTDTQYFGPGTRLTVL.

The chain couples TRBV6-4 to TRBJ1-2; D unresolved. From germline, CDR1 is MRHNA and CDR2 SNTAGT. Trimming removed 2 bases from V and 7 bases from J, with 23 bases in between. The CDR3 is made up of 17 amino acids. CDR3 residues: CASSDAPGEPQEVGYTF. The CDR3 bases are TGTGCCAGCAGTGACGCCCCGGGTGAGCCCCAAGAAGTTGGCTACACCTTC.

V and J are TRBV5-1 and TRBJ2-3; 7 nucleotides line up with TRBD2. V gave up 1 base and J gave up 5 bases; unmatched junction bases: 4. Per the germline V gene, CDR1 is SGHRS and CDR2 is YFSETQ. There are 14 residues in the CDR3. CDR3 protein: CASSLSIAGDTQYF. The CDR3 DNA sequence: TGCGCCAGCAGCTTGTCTATAGCGGGAGATACGCAGTATTTT.

The chain recombines TRBV7-2 with TRBJ2-6, with D possibly TRBD2 on 7 matching bases. Between the trimmed V and J ends, which lost 4 bases and 11 bases, there was a span of 15 bases. The CDR3 extends over 14 amino acids. Germline loops: CDR1 SGHTA, CDR2 FQGNSA. The CDR3 is CASSWGGRGDVLTF. In DNA, the CDR3 is TGTGCCAGCAGCTGGGGGGGCAGGGGTGACGTCCTGACTTTC. Full variable domain (remainder filled in from reference TRBV7-2 and TRBJ2-6): GAGVSQSPSNKVTEKGKDVELRCDPISGHTALYWYRQSLGQGLEFLIYFQGNSAPDKSGLPSDRFSAERTGGSVSTLTIQRTQQEDSAVYLCASSWGGRGDVLTFGAGSRLTVL.

The chain recombines TRBV6-1 with TRBJ1-4; possibly TRBD1 for D (6 bases). Trimming removed 8 bases at V and 8 bases at J, with 18 bases between. CDR3 length: 14 residues. In germline, CDR1 is MNHNS, CDR2 SASEGT. CDR3 bases: TGTGCCAGCCCCCCTTGGCAGGGGAAGGAAAAACTGTTTTTT. Amino acid sequence: CASPPWQGKEKLFF.

The rearrangement uses TRBV9 and TRBJ2-5; weak D call: TRBD1 (8 bases). There are 15 residues in the CDR3. V gave up 7 bases and J gave up 4 bases, with 20 bases separating them. CDR1 is SGDLS and CDR2 is YYNGEE in the germline V gene. The CDR3 loop is CASARGGRGRETQYF. Here the CDR3 DNA reads TGTGCCAGCGCGAGGGGGGGCAGGGGGCGAGAGACCCAGTACTTC.

The genes are TRBV2 and TRBJ1-1; no reliable D call. The CDR3 consists of 13 residues. Trimming pared 2 bases from V and 3 bases from J, leaving 7 bases between. The germline V gene has CDR1 SNHLY and CDR2 FYNNEI. For the CDR3, the DNA is TGTGCCAGCAGTGAAATGGCGGACACTGAAGCTTTCTTT. This gives the protein CASSEMADTEAFF.

The gene calls are TRBV28 and TRBJ2-7, with D tentatively TRBD2 (6 bases). This CDR3 contains 15 residues. CDR1 and CDR2 (germline): MDHEN, SYDVKM. The germline V and J ends were trimmed by 3 bases and 0 bases, with 12 bases remaining between them. CDR3: CASSLRRDFSYEQYF. CDR3 coding DNA: TGTGCCAGCAGTTTGAGGAGGGATTTCTCCTACGAGCAGTACTTC.

This chain connects TRBV19 to TRBJ2-2; 8 nucleotides match TRBD1. From germline, CDR1 is LNHDA and CDR2 SQIVND (reference sequence). V lost 6 bases and J lost 4; bases outside the gene matches: 7. This CDR3 is 15 amino acids long. The CDR3 region has the DNA TGTGCCAGTAGCCTTCAGGGGGCGTCCACCGGGGAGCTGTTTTTT. Residues: CASSLQGASTGELFF.